Detailed here is one T cell receptor beta chain. The CDR3 runs 12 residues. Germline values: CDR1 MDHEN, CDR2 SYDVKM. The V and J ends lost 8 bases and 5 bases respectively, with 10 bases between them. This sample is part of a study of blood T cell repertoires in COVID-19. The data were produced by immunoSEQ multiplex PCR, yet TCRdb's version contains in-frame clones alone and is incomplete. The sample lists over 130,000 clones, around 83% seen once, with less than 5% in the top ten. The clonotype comes from a woman of 80 years or more with acute or convalescent COVID-19. The rearrangement links TRBV28 to TRBJ1-5; D is uncertain. The sequenced sample was peripheral blood. CDR3 residues: CASGPGHQPQHF. DNA of the CDR3: TGTGCCAGCGGGCCAGGCCATCAGCCCCAGCATTTT.